The T cell receptor (beta chain) described here comes from a study of OX40 agonist ivuxolimab in advanced cancers. The overall study: Three patients had partial responses: one hepatocellular carcinoma, two cutaneous melanoma. Points from the study as a whole: Low levels of normalized T-cell clonal expansion also appeared in some nonresponders.

Data came from immunoSEQ multiplex PCR; TCRdb stores just in-frame clones and leaves some out. This table holds about 20,000 clones, 80% to 90% found once. Exclusion applied to patients with autoimmune disease history or systemic immunosuppression. This CDR3 is 15 amino acids long. The V end was cut by 7 bases, the J end by 0 bases, with 15 bases between. Germline V gene lookup returns CDR1 LNHDA and CDR2 SQIVND (reference sequence). Note on this clone: The antigen is unknown.

The TCR comes from an adult with an advanced solid tumor such as melanoma, head and neck, liver or kidney cancer. The chain is built from TRBV19 and TRBJ1-1; D ambiguous. The source was CD4+ or CD8+ T cells sorted from blood, collected in a trial of the OX40 agonist ivuxolimab. The CDR3 nucleotides are TGTGCCAGTAAGCAACGGAGCCTTATGAACACTGAAGCTTTCTTT. Protein product: CASKQRSLMNTEAFF.